Each of the 30 T cell receptor beta chains below was sequenced from the same sample in a study of blood T cell repertoires in COVID-19. Repertoires were generated with immunoSEQ multiplex PCR, while TCRdb's copy carries only in-frame clones and drops some. The repertoire consists of over 450,000 clones, with 89% occurring once and the leading ten covering 0.9%. Sample: peripheral blood. Receptors originate from a man in his late teens or twenties with COVID-19, enrolled during active disease.

The V gene is TRBV2, the J gene TRBJ2-3; 8 nucleotides match TRBD2. The CDR3 length is 14 residues. Trimming took 9 bases from V and 2 from J; bases not matched to a gene: 7. Germline CDR1 reads SNHLY; CDR2 reads FYNNEI. This CDR3 is CARLPSGFTDTQYF. In nucleotides, the CDR3 is TGTGCCAGGTTACCTAGCGGGTTCACAGATACGCAGTATTTT.

The chain recombines TRBV5-6 with TRBJ1-5; 7 positions match TRBD1. The germline CDR1 and CDR2 sequences are SGHDT and YYEEEE. Trimming took 4 bases from V and 5 from J; bases not matched to a gene: 15. CDR3 size: 17 residues. CDR3 coding DNA: TGTGCCAGCAGCGTAGGACAGGCCGGAAGTGCAGATCAGCCCCAGCATTTT. Protein sequence: CASSVGQAGSADQPQHF.

This chain uses TRBV20-1 with TRBJ1-2, with 9 bases aligning to TRBD1. Germline assignment: CDR1 DFQATT and CDR2 SNEGSKA (reference sequence). The CDR3 is 15 amino acids. V trimming: 3 bases; J trimming: 4 bases; junction bases outside the gene matches: 9. The CDR3 region is CSASYRGQGVYGYTF. In nucleotides, the CDR3 is TGCAGTGCTAGTTACAGGGGGCAAGGGGTCTATGGCTACACCTTC.

Note on this clone: The same CDR3 also results from other DNA sequences found in this sample. The gene calls are TRBV7-3 and TRBJ2-1, with TRBD2 matching 14 bases. Germline-derived CDR1 and CDR2 are SGHTA and FQGTGA. J was trimmed by 8 bases and V by 5 bases; bases with no gene match: 5. The CDR3 sequence is 15 residues long. CDR3 DNA sequence: TGTGCCAGCAGCCTCGGGACTAGCGGGAGCTATGAGCAGTTCTTC. Residues: CASSLGTSGSYEQFF.

The chain couples TRBV15 to TRBJ2-5, with D possibly TRBD1 on 6 matching bases. V lost 6 bases and J lost 6, with 8 bases in between. CDR1 is LNHNV, CDR2 YYDKDF, per germline (reference sequence). This CDR3 has 11 amino acids. The CDR3 DNA reads TGTGCCACCAGAAGGGGGAAGACCCAGTACTTC. Translating it yields CATRRGKTQYF.

This rearrangement joins TRBV5-1 to TRBJ2-7, with 7 bases that match TRBD2. With V trimmed by 0 bases and J by 2 bases, 2 bases remained unmatched. The CDR3 loop spans 14 amino acids. The V gene's germline CDR1 is SGHRS and CDR2 YFSETQ. CDR3 in DNA: TGCGCCAGCAGCTTGGTCCGGGAGGCCTACGAGCAGTACTTC. Translating it yields CASSLVREAYEQYF.

This chain connects TRBV27 to TRBJ2-7; 8 bases align to TRBD2. Germline assignment: CDR1 MNHEY and CDR2 SMNVEV (reference sequence). CDR3 length: 14 residues. The V and J ends lost 3 bases and 2 bases, in that order; junction bases with no gene match: 3. CDR3 amino acids: CASSFAGGAYEQYF. In DNA form, the CDR3 reads TGTGCCAGCAGTTTCGCGGGAGGCGCCTACGAGCAGTACTTC.

V and J are TRBV5-6 and TRBJ2-7; 8 nucleotides align to TRBD1. CDR1 and CDR2 (germline): SGHDT, YYEEEE. CDR3 length: 16 residues. V gave up 0 bases and J gave up 3 bases; unmatched junction bases: 8. In DNA, the CDR3 is TGTGCCAGCAGCTTGGCCGGACAGGGTCTTCTCTACGAGCAGTACTTC. Translation: CASSLAGQGLLYEQYF.

The chain joins TRBV5-1 to TRBJ2-5, with TRBD1 identical over 8 bases. From germline, CDR1 is SGHRS and CDR2 YFSETQ. Trimming took 2 bases from V and 5 from J; bases not matched to a gene: 8. The CDR3 sequence is 15 residues long. CDR3 sequence reads: CASSFGDRFNETQYF. The CDR3 DNA reads TGCGCCAGCAGCTTCGGGGACAGGTTTAACGAGACCCAGTACTTC.

The chain links TRBV6-6 to TRBJ2-7, with D maybe TRBD2 (6 bases). This CDR3 has 14 residues. Trimming left V 7 bases short and J 3 bases short, with 16 bases between. CDR1 and CDR2 (germline): MNHNY, SVGAGI (reference sequence). The CDR3 DNA is TGTGCCAGCACGGGAGCCGGGGCCAACTACGAGCAGTACTTC. Translation gives CASTGAGANYEQYF.

The V gene is TRBV9, the J gene TRBJ2-7, with TRBD1 as a possible D gene (5 bases). With 0 bases removed from V and 2 bases from J, the gap between germline ends came to 18 bases. This CDR3 contains 17 residues. CDR1 is SGDLS and CDR2 is YYNGEE in the germline V gene. Here the CDR3 DNA reads TGTGCCAGCAGCGTAGGCGGTAAGGGGCCAATCACCTACGAGCAGTACTTC. Translated: CASSVGGKGPITYEQYF.

The CDR3 DNA reads as TGTGCCAGCAGTTCGGGACAGAGAACAGATACGCAGTATTTT. It codes for CASSSGQRTDTQYF. The chain combines TRBV5-6 with TRBJ2-3; 7 nucleotides match TRBD1. J lost 3 bases, V lost 5 bases, and 6 bases had no gene match. The CDR3 runs to 14 residues. CDR1 is SGHDT, CDR2 YYEEEE, per germline.

This chain uses TRBV1 with TRBJ2-2; the table's D call of TRBD2 was not tested on the DNA. TRBV1 is a documented pseudogene. This CDR3 is built from 17 residues. The chain's CDR3 is CTSSQKRTSVSAGELFF. CDR3 bases: TGCACCAGCAGCCAAAAGAGGACTAGTGTCAGTGCCGGGGAGCTGTTTTTT.

The chain joins TRBV25-1 to TRBJ2-1; D possibly corresponds to TRBD2 (6 bases). CDR1 is MGHDK and CDR2 is SYGVNS in the germline V gene. V lost 2 bases, J lost 6 bases, and 17 bases lay in between. The length of the CDR3 is 16 residues. CDR3 residues: CASSEGRTNIGNEQFF. In DNA form, the CDR3 reads TGTGCCAGCAGTGAAGGAAGGACTAACATTGGCAATGAGCAGTTCTTC. Variable domain in full (rest from reference TRBV25-1 and TRBJ2-1): EADIYQTPRYLVIGTGKKITLECSQTMGHDKMYWYQQDPGMELHLIHYSYGVNSTEKGDLSSESTVSRIRTEHFPLTLESARPSHTSQYLCASSEGRTNIGNEQFFGPGTRLTVL.

The genes are TRBV3-1 (or the pseudogene TRBV3-2) and TRBJ2-1; TRBD2 agrees at 11 bases. V trimming: 3 bases; J trimming: 9 bases; junction bases outside the gene matches: 10. Germline CDR1 LGHDT, CDR2 YNNKEL (reference sequence). This CDR3 contains 16 residues. This chain's CDR3 is CASSHAIAGGQGEQFF. The CDR3 DNA reads TGTGCCAGCAGCCATGCTATAGCGGGGGGGCAGGGTGAGCAGTTCTTC.

The rearrangement links TRBV2 to TRBJ2-1, with 10 positions matching TRBD2. CDR1 SNHLY and CDR2 FYNNEI come from the germline V gene. Losses at the gene ends were 7 bases for V and 9 bases for J; bases not matched to a gene: 9. This CDR3 region has 14 residues. The CDR3 protein is CASTGTSEIFEQFF. CDR3 nucleotides: TGTGCCAGCACCGGGACTAGCGAGATTTTTGAGCAGTTCTTC.

Written as DNA, the CDR3 is TGTGCTAGTGGTTTGACCCTACTTGGGACAGGGGGCCCCTACGAGCAGTACTTC. It codes for CASGLTLLGTGGPYEQYF. The chain employs TRBV12-5 and TRBJ2-7; TRBD1 aligns across 12 bases. The CDR3 is made up of 18 amino acids. V lost 2 bases to trimming and J lost 2 bases; unmatched junction nucleotides: 10. Looked up from germline, CDR1 is LGHNT and CDR2 is FRNRAP.

This clone appeared a single time. The chain has TRBV7-8 and TRBJ1-2; D perhaps matches TRBD1 (5 bases). In germline, CDR1 is SGHVS, CDR2 FQNEAQ. CDR3 length: 15 residues. V lost 4 bases, J lost 2 bases, and 14 bases lay in between. CDR3 sequence: CASSSRQIVNYGYTF. CDR3 nucleotides: TGTGCCAGCAGCTCCCGACAGATAGTCAACTATGGCTACACCTTC.

The chain carries TRBV28 and TRBJ2-7; D not resolved. This CDR3 has 12 amino acids. Deletions cut 6 bases from V and 4 bases from J, with 10 bases between. The germline gives CDR1 MDHEN, CDR2 SYDVKM. For the CDR3, the DNA is TGTGCCAGCAGCTTCAGTTTATACGAGCAGTACTTC. Amino acids: CASSFSLYEQYF.

J is TRBJ1-6 and V is TRBV18; D is undetermined. The germline V gene encodes CDR1 KGHSH and CDR2 LQKENI. The CDR3 is 15 residues long. The V end was cut by 4 bases, the J end by 7 bases, with 14 bases between. In nucleotides, the CDR3 is TGTGCCAGCTCACTAGAGGGTATGAGGAATTCACCCCTCCACTTT. Translated, it gives CASSLEGMRNSPLHF.

The chain has TRBV5-4 and TRBJ2-7, with 7 bases that match TRBD2. Per germline, CDR1 SGHNT and CDR2 YYREEE (reference sequence). The CDR3 loop spans 16 amino acids. With 4 bases clipped from V and 4 bases from J, the junction kept 14 bases outside the gene matches. The CDR3 reads CASSPSGGGGRYEQYF. DNA for the CDR3: TGTGCCAGCAGCCCCTCGGGGGGTGGAGGCCGGTACGAGCAGTACTTC.

The rearrangement links TRBV6-6 to TRBJ2-7; weak D call: TRBD1 (8 bases). The germline CDR1 and CDR2 sequences are MNHNY and SVGAGI (reference sequence). V dropped 6 bases and J dropped 0 bases, with 12 bases sitting between them. The CDR3 has 14 residues. The CDR3 nucleotides read TGTGCCAGCAGACAGGGGGGGATCTCCTACGAGCAGTACTTC. Encoded protein: CASRQGGISYEQYF.

This sequence joins TRBV6-5 and TRBJ2-1, with 12 bases that match TRBD2. Germline CDR1 reads MNHEY; CDR2 reads SVGAGI. Trimming at V came to 0 bases and at J to 7 bases, leaving 4 bases not matched to a gene. This CDR3 is built from 16 residues. CDR3: CASSYSGLAGKNEQFF. CDR3 coding DNA: TGTGCCAGCAGTTACTCGGGACTAGCGGGTAAAAATGAGCAGTTCTTC.

This chain links TRBV5-8 with TRBJ2-1; TRBD1 might be the D (6 bases). Germline loops: CDR1 SGHTS, CDR2 YDEGEE. CDR3 length: 15 residues. V dropped 4 bases and J dropped 1 base, with 12 bases sitting between them. The CDR3 DNA reads as TGTGCCAGCAGCAGGGCAGGGGCTTCCTACAATGAGCAGTTCTTC. Amino acid sequence: CASSRAGASYNEQFF.

Only one count was recorded for this clone. The chain links TRBV7-6 to TRBJ2-3; a weak D match, TRBD2 (7 bases). This CDR3 region has 15 residues. V was cut by 0 bases and J by 5 bases, with 12 bases left in between. Per germline, CDR1 SGHVS and CDR2 FNYEAQ. The DNA of the CDR3 is TGTGCCAGCAGCTTAGCGGGGGGGCCGGGAGATACGCAGTATTTT. It encodes CASSLAGGPGDTQYF.

This clone was observed a single time. V and J are TRBV10-3 and TRBJ2-1; weak D call: TRBD2 (6 bases). Per germline, CDR1 ENHRY and CDR2 SYGVKD. V was cut by 0 bases and J by 6 bases, with 6 bases left in between. The length of the CDR3 is 13 residues. CDR3 amino acids: CAISESTSNEQFF. For the CDR3, the DNA is TGTGCCATCAGTGAGTCGACTAGCAATGAGCAGTTCTTC.

V is TRBV2 and J is TRBJ1-3, with D hard to call. The germline gives CDR1 SNHLY, CDR2 FYNNEI. The CDR3 extends over 15 amino acids. V lost 3 bases and J 0 bases, leaving 9 bases between the germline ends. The CDR3 DNA reads TGTGCCAGCAGTGATTCCCTATACTCTGGAAACACCATATATTTT. This translates into CASSDSLYSGNTIYF. The whole variable domain, filled in from reference TRBV2 and TRBJ1-3, reads EPEVTQTPSHQVTQMGQEVILRCVPISNHLYFYWYRQILGQKVEFLVSFYNNEISEKSEIFDDQFSVERPDGSNFTLKIRSTKLEDSAMYFCASSDSLYSGNTIYFGEGSWLTVV.

This clone was counted a single time. The chain links TRBV11-3 to TRBJ2-5, with TRBD1 identical over 7 bases. The germline CDR1 and CDR2 sequences are SGHNT and YENEEA. The CDR3 consists of 16 residues. Losses at the gene ends were 5 bases for V and 5 bases for J; bases not matched to a gene: 14. The CDR3 protein is CASSPRGGAKLETQYF. The CDR3 DNA reads TGTGCCAGCAGCCCTCGAGGGGGCGCTAAGTTGGAGACCCAGTACTTC.

V and J are TRBV5-4 and TRBJ2-7, with TRBD2 as a possible D gene (5 bases). V shed 0 bases and J shed 2 bases, with 9 bases lying between them. Germline-derived CDR1 and CDR2 are SGHNT and YYREEE (reference sequence). The CDR3 runs to 14 residues. The CDR3 protein is CASSLGPRAYEQYF. The CDR3 bases are TGTGCCAGCAGCTTGGGACCGAGGGCCTACGAGCAGTACTTC.

This chain joins TRBV2 and TRBJ1-6, with 7 bases fitting TRBD1. Losses at the gene ends were 6 bases for V and 4 bases for J; bases not matched to a gene: 9. In germline, CDR1 is SNHLY, CDR2 FYNNEI. CDR3 length: 16 residues. The CDR3 nucleotides are TGTGCCAGCAGCGCGAGTTCGACAGGGTATAATTCACCCCTCCACTTT. It encodes CASSASSTGYNSPLHF.